The sequence of this T cell receptor beta chain was determined in a study of CD8 T cells in Susac syndrome (dated by TCRdb to about 2019). A note on the overall study: Of the Susac syndrome patients who were sequenced, roughly 6 had clinically active disease and roughly eight were in clinical remission. At blood withdrawal, Susac syndrome patients were therapy-naive, treated with corticosteroids (with IVIg additionally given to some), or treated with IVIg alone. The clonality of the CD8+ T cell repertoire was compared across approximately eleven healthy donors, about 14 Susac syndrome patients and 15 multiple sclerosis patients. Whether CD8+ T cell activation and differentiation in Susac syndrome was antigen driven was tested using repertoire sequencing. The investigation overall reported the following: The study acknowledged that relatively few individuals were included in the TCR sequencing and HLA analysis. Looking at Susac-specific public clones, the researchers identified 15 to 20 in the total CD8+ repertoire and roughly 5 in the CD8+ TEMRA repertoire. Susac syndrome CD8+ repertoires showed clonal expansion, highest in CD8+ TEMRA cells and greater in clinically active than remitting patients.

As encoded in the germline V gene, CDR1 is SGHTA while CDR2 is FQGTGA. A distance of 15 bases separates the germline ends of V and J, which lose 8 bases and 5 bases respectively. The CDR3 sequence holds 13 residues, the cysteine and phenylalanine included. The only DNA kept is the CDR3, 39 bases in frame from the first base. Remarks on this clonotype: This receptor's antigen is unknown. No base quality values were provided; no much bigger clone lies one nucleotide off.

Peripheral blood CD8+ and CD4+ T cells from healthy donors, Susac syndrome patients and multiple sclerosis patients were profiled by high-throughput TCR beta sequencing. Recently defined diagnostic criteria for definite or probable disease were met by the Susac syndrome patients. Bulk CD8+ and CD4+ T cells were purified by magnetic negative isolation, while CD8+ TEMRA cells were enriched using FACS. Blood was collected in EDTA tubes and processed within 24 hours, with PBMCs isolated through density gradient centrifugation. PBMCs intended for TCR sequencing were frozen in liquid nitrogen and were later thawed in a 37 degrees C water bath. The sorted or isolated CD4+, CD8+ and CD8+ TEMRA cells had a purity of 90% or higher. RNA was extracted using the RNeasy kit, and about 0.5 to 1 ug of the RNA was reverse transcribed with random hexamers. The immunoSEQ multiplex PCR assay, which covers 54 Vbeta and 13 Jbeta segments, was used to amplify TCR beta CDR3 regions. To correct PCR amplification bias, a synthetic template baseline was used for both primer optimization and computational correction. As for the authors' bioinformatics: Only productive sequences were kept, with reads annotated to V, D and J genes according to IMGT and analyzed in immunoSEQ Analyzer. To calculate clonality, Shannon entropy was normalized by log2 of the number of productive unique sequences and then subtracted from one. For each patient and control, public and private clones were evaluated among the 100 most prevalent clones. Clones were defined as Susac-specific if absent from the healthy and MS cohorts, from around 1,000 published viral clones and from other ImmuneACCESS disease sequences. TCRdb reprocessing: public reads trimmed at Q25 with fastp, clones called with MiXCR, in-frame beta chains kept. Records with the same CDR3 protein are collapsed into one entry carrying the most frequent genes and DNA. It is TCRdb's table, rather than the study itself, that gives the V and J calls and clone size. The sample table contains about 120,000 distinct CDR3 sequences; only one count was recorded for approximately 96% of them. Jointly, the top ten make up approximately 0.2% of the sample.

The chain joins TRBV7-3 to TRBJ2-5, and TRBD2 may be the D gene, going by 5 matching bases. The TCR sequence derives from a human donor with Susac syndrome. The sample taken for sequencing was CD8+ T cells from PBMCs. The sequenced DNA is TGTGCCAGCGCGGCGGCGGGCACCGAGACCCAGTACTTC. This codes for CASAAAGTETQYF.